Included here is one TCR beta chain sequence, with context. This specimen comes from a study of blood T cell repertoires in COVID-19. Turning to the study itself: Material from acute and convalescent COVID-19 was sourced from the United States, Italy and Spain. Sources were T cells, B-cell-depleted T cells, or PBMCs; the material itself was cDNA or gDNA.

The V segment lost 3 bases and the J segment 4 bases; nucleotides outside the gene matches: 22. Germline V lookup: CDR1 SGHNT, CDR2 YYREEE (reference sequence). CDR3 length equals 19 residues. Authors' data handling: Reference gene primers were amplified, and this amplification served to estimate nucleated cell counts. This table comes from immunoSEQ multiplex PCR, and its TCRdb copy is limited to in-frame clones, with some not included. V and J calls and clone size come straight from that table; D and trimming were deduced from the DNA. Of 650,000 to 800,000 clones detected, more than 80% appear once; the ten largest clones hold under 0.3%.

The receptor was isolated from a young woman with acute or convalescent COVID-19. Material for sequencing was peripheral blood. The genes are TRBV5-4 and TRBJ2-7; 7 nucleotides align to TRBD1. CDR3: CASSSFNRDRITNGYEQYF. In nucleotides, the CDR3 is TGTGCCAGCAGCTCCTTTAACCGGGACAGAATCACCAATGGTTACGAGCAGTACTTC.